A single sample gave rise to the 18 T cell receptor beta chains below, sequenced in a study of blood T cells in healthy people across ages. Sample-barcoded 5' priming and a J-beta primer mix drove a second PCR of about 6 to 12 cycles. TCRdb redid the calling of the 5' RACE reads with MiXCR, one entry per CDR3 protein. Of hundreds of thousands of distinct CDR3 sequences in the sample, around 43% were seen once. Sequencing was performed on blood. The receptor source for this set is an elderly man in good health.

The rearrangement joins TRBV20-1 to TRBJ2-5; 9 positions agree with TRBD2. CDR1 and CDR2 (germline): DFQATT, SNEGSKA (reference sequence). The CDR3 has 15 residues. The J segment lost 11 bases and the V segment lost 5 bases, leaving 18 bases of the junction unmatched. CDR3 in DNA: TGCAGTGCTGGGCGCGGGGGGGCCTATAGCAATGAGCAGTACTTC. Protein sequence: CSAGRGGAYSNEQYF.

The V call is TRBV29-1, the J call TRBJ2-4, with D perhaps TRBD2 (5 bases). Trimming pared 5 bases from V and 0 bases from J, leaving 8 bases between. The CDR3 covers 13 residues. Germline values: CDR1 SQVTM, CDR2 ANQGSEA. As DNA, the CDR3 is TGCAGCGTTAAAGCGGAAGCCAAAAACATTCAGTACTTC. Amino acid sequence: CSVKAEAKNIQYF.

Note on this clonotype: A read error is possible here, since a much larger clone lies one base away. The gene calls are TRBV27 and TRBJ2-7, with 11 bases lining up with TRBD1. From germline, CDR1 is MNHEY and CDR2 SMNVEV (reference sequence). This CDR3 region has 16 residues. The V segment lost 8 bases and the J segment 7 bases; nucleotides outside the gene matches: 16. CDR3 loop: CASASLGTGGKNEQYF. DNA of the CDR3: TGTGCCAGCGCCTCTCTCGGGACAGGGGGGAAGAATGAGCAGTACTTC.

The rearrangement uses TRBV29-1 and TRBJ2-1; 7 bases are shared with TRBD2. The J call may be wrong; the DNA end is better matched by TRBJ2-7. This CDR3 comprises 13 residues. The germline CDR1 and CDR2 sequences are SQVTM and ANQGSEA. The CDR3, as DNA: TGCAGCCTGGGCGGGAGCTCCTACAATGAGCAGTACTTC. This gives the protein CSLGGSSYNEQYF.

The chain couples TRBV7-9 to TRBJ1-5; possibly TRBD1 for D (6 bases). The CDR3 is 18 residues long. The V gene's germline CDR1 is SEHNR and CDR2 FQNEAQ (reference sequence). V shed 2 bases and J shed 0 bases, with 17 bases lying between them. Here the CDR3 reads CASSLRGDGTNSNQPQHF. The CDR3 DNA reads as TGTGCCAGCAGCTTAAGGGGGGACGGGACAAATAGCAATCAGCCCCAGCATTTT.

The rearrangement uses TRBV28 and TRBJ2-5; 7 bases line up with TRBD1. The CDR3 runs 14 residues. The J segment lost 11 bases and the V segment lost 9 bases, leaving 18 bases of the junction unmatched. Germline assignment: CDR1 MDHEN and CDR2 SYDVKM. CDR3 residues: CASTGQLMLGEQYF. The CDR3 region has the DNA TGTGCCAGTACGGGACAGCTGATGTTGGGTGAGCAGTACTTC.

The V call is TRBV12-3 or TRBV12-4, the J call TRBJ1-2, with no clear D. This CDR3 has 14 amino acids. V gave up 3 bases and J gave up 13 bases, with 21 bases separating them. CDR3 bases: TGTGCCAGCAGTTTGCTGTCGGTGGGTGTTCACGGCACCTTC. This codes for CASSLLSVGVHGTF.

The gene calls are TRBV7-2 and TRBJ1-2, with 8 bases aligning to TRBD1. Trimming at V came to 0 bases and at J to 4 bases, leaving 10 bases not matched to a gene. Germline lookup yields CDR1 SGHTA and CDR2 FQGNSA. The CDR3 runs to 17 residues. CDR3 nucleotide sequence: TGTGCCAGCAGCTTAGCGTCTGTGACAGGGGTCGTCTATGGCTACACCTTC. Protein product: CASSLASVTGVVYGYTF.

This clonotype was seen more than once but under ten times. The V and J genes are TRBV7-9 and TRBJ1-6; 11 bases align to TRBD1. CDR1 is SEHNR, CDR2 FQNEAQ, per germline (reference sequence). Unmatched junction bases numbered 3, after V lost 4 bases and J lost 4 bases. The CDR3 has 16 residues. CDR3 amino acids: CASSSGDRGYNSPLHF. In nucleotides, the CDR3 is TGTGCCAGCAGCTCGGGGGACAGGGGGTATAATTCACCCCTCCACTTT.

The gene calls are TRBV7-8 and TRBJ2-5, with 7 positions matching TRBD2. V dropped 0 bases and J dropped 11; count of bases not matched to a gene: 12. This CDR3 contains 15 residues. The germline V gene has CDR1 SGHVS and CDR2 FQNEAQ. CDR3 sequence reads: CASSLAASGYNEQYF. Written as DNA, the CDR3 is TGTGCCAGCAGCTTAGCGGCTAGCGGATACAATGAGCAGTACTTC. Full variable domain (outside the CDR3, taken from reference TRBV7-8 and TRBJ2-5): GAGVSQSPRYKVAKRGQDVALRCDPISGHVSLFWYQQALGQGPEFLTYFQNEAQLDKSGLPSDRFFAERPEGSVSTLKIQRTQQEDSAVYLCASSLAASGYNEQYFGPGTRLLVL.

This clonotype was picked up a small number of times. The gene calls are TRBV5-1 and TRBJ1-2; 10 nucleotides agree with TRBD1. Germline V gene data show CDR1 as SGHRS and CDR2 as YFSETQ. With 7 bases clipped from V and 7 bases from J, the junction kept 10 bases outside the gene matches. This CDR3 region has 14 residues. The CDR3: CASSTGTGDLGYTF. The CDR3 bases are TGCGCCAGCTCAACCGGGACAGGGGATCTTGGCTACACCTTC.

The rearrangement uses TRBV4-3 and TRBJ2-1, with unresolved D. Germline V CDR1 and CDR2: LGHNA, YSLEER. Trimming took off 0 bases at V and 8 bases at J, with 17 bases between the two ends. The CDR3 has 16 residues. CDR3: CASSQDLLTGDDEQFF. The DNA of the CDR3 is TGCGCCAGCAGCCAAGATCTCCTTACGGGCGACGATGAGCAGTTCTTC.

This clonotype was detected a few times. This chain links TRBV9 with TRBJ2-5, with 10 bases matching TRBD1. The germline gives CDR1 SGDLS, CDR2 YYNGEE. The ends lost 2 bases at V and 5 bases at J; junction bases unmatched: 6. This CDR3 comprises 15 residues. In DNA, the CDR3 is TGTGCCAGCAGCGTGGGGACAGGGGTTTTGGAGACCCAGTACTTC. Translated: CASSVGTGVLETQYF.

CDR3 nucleotides: TGTGCCAGCAGTTCGACGGGGGGGCGCCTCGTTAGTTCCAAAAACATTCAGTACTTC. It is translated as CASSSTGGRLVSSKNIQYF. The chain joins TRBV27 to TRBJ2-4; 8 bases match TRBD2. Per germline, CDR1 MNHEY and CDR2 SMNVEV (reference sequence). The CDR3 contains 19 residues. With 4 bases clipped from V and 2 bases from J, the junction kept 16 bases outside the gene matches.

This clonotype has more than one count but fewer than ten. The V and J genes are TRBV7-2 and TRBJ2-5; D perhaps matches TRBD1 (6 bases). Germline CDR1 reads SGHTA; CDR2 reads FQGNSA. V gave up 1 base and J gave up 2 bases, with 17 bases separating them. The CDR3 spans 17 residues. The CDR3 loop reads CASSLDGGGDSQETQYF. CDR3 bases: TGTGCCAGCAGCTTAGACGGTGGGGGCGATAGTCAAGAGACCCAGTACTTC.

The chain couples TRBV7-9 to TRBJ1-5, with D maybe TRBD1 (6 bases). Trimming removed 4 bases from V and 5 bases from J, with 12 bases in between. This CDR3 spans 14 amino acids. In germline, CDR1 is SEHNR, CDR2 FQNEAQ (reference sequence). CDR3 sequence reads: CASSSAGGHQPQHF. In nucleotides, the CDR3 is TGTGCCAGCAGCTCCGCGGGGGGCCATCAGCCCCAGCATTTT.

The rearrangement links TRBV6-2 or TRBV6-3 to TRBJ1-6, with D perhaps matching TRBD1 (6 bases). The CDR3 consists of 14 residues. V lost 6 bases, J lost 6 bases, and 12 bases lay in between. CDR1 MNHEY and CDR2 SVGEGT come from the germline V gene. In nucleotides, the CDR3 is TGTGCCAGCAGCGGACAGAGGCGTAATTCACCCCTCCACTTT. It specifies CASSGQRRNSPLHF.

This clonotype was detected only once. This chain connects TRBV20-1 to TRBJ2-7, with 8 bases fitting TRBD1. The last part of the DNA fits TRBJ2-5 better; the J call may be wrong. Germline loops: CDR1 DFQATT, CDR2 SNEGSKA (reference sequence). This CDR3 has 15 residues. The CDR3 region is CSALKEGQGTETQYF. DNA of the CDR3: TGCAGTGCTCTGAAAGAAGGACAGGGAACAGAGACCCAGTACTTC.